This TCR beta chain appears in the sequencing data of a study of control samples from healthy donors and cancer patients. Clones were sequenced by immunoSEQ multiplex PCR, and TCRdb holds only the in-frame ones, with some missing. The sample carries about 150,000 clones, nearly 95% recorded once. The sample holds a few counts of this clone. Germline lookup yields CDR1 MNHEY and CDR2 SVGAGI. The CDR3 totals 14 residues. The J segment lost 6 bases and the V segment lost 6 bases, leaving 7 bases of the junction unmatched. The V gene is TRBV6-5, the J gene TRBJ2-5; TRBD1 matches 10 bases. Specimen: blood. The receptor was derived from a man aged 45-65 years in good health. The CDR3 here is CASRGQGTIQTQYF. The CDR3 DNA reads as TGTGCCAGCAGGGGACAGGGGACTATACAGACCCAGTACTTC.